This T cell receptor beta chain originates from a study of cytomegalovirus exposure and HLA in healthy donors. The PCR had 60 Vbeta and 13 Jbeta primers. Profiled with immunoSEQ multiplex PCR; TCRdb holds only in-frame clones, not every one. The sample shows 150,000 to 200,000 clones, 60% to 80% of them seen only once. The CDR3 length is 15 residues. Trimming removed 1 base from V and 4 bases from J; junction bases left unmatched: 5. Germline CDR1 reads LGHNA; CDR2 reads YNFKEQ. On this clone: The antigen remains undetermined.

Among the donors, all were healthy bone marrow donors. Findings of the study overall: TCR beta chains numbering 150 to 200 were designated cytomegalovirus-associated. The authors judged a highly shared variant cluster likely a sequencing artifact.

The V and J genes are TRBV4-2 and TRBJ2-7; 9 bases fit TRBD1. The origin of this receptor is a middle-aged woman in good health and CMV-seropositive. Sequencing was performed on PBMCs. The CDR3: CASSQGQQGAYEQYF. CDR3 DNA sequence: TGTGCCAGCAGCCAAGGTCAACAGGGGGCTTACGAGCAGTACTTC.